This paragraph covers one T cell receptor (beta chain) sequence. Its matching antigen is unknown. Clones were sequenced by immunoSEQ multiplex PCR, and TCRdb holds only the in-frame ones, with some missing. The sample includes around 50,000 clones, roughly 90% of them seen just once. The CDR3 consists of 14 residues. V was pared by 5 bases and J by 7 bases, with 17 bases between. Looked up from germline, CDR1 is SEHNR and CDR2 is FQNEAQ (reference sequence). The data belong to a study of OX40 agonist ivuxolimab in advanced cancers. Study-wide results and caveats: CD4+ and CD8+ blood T cells expanded clonally by week 6 at 0.1 to 3.0 mg/kg. The mean number of expanded clones was higher in CD8+ T cells than in CD4+.

This TCR derives from an adult with an advanced solid tumor such as melanoma, head and neck, liver or kidney cancer. This specimen consisted of CD4+ or CD8+ T cells sorted from blood, obtained in a trial of the OX40 agonist ivuxolimab. V is TRBV7-9 and J is TRBJ1-2, with D maybe TRBD1 (6 bases). The CDR3 here is CASSQLQGLAGYTF. Here the CDR3 DNA reads TGTGCCAGCAGCCAATTACAGGGTTTGGCTGGCTACACCTTC.